The 27 T cell receptor beta chains given below trace back to one sample, sequenced in a study of blood T cell repertoires in COVID-19. Sequenced by immunoSEQ multiplex PCR; TCRdb stores in-frame clones only, minus some. The sample has about 240,000 clones, 85% seen once. Sequencing input: peripheral blood. These receptors were taken from a woman in her sixties or seventies with active or convalescent COVID-19.

V gene TRBV19 combines with J gene TRBJ1-6; TRBD1 is a possible D gene (6 bases). CDR1 and CDR2 from the germline V gene are LNHDA and SQIVND (reference sequence). The ends were cut back, 5 bases at V and 8 bases at J, with 13 bases in the middle. The CDR3 is made up of 14 amino acids. CDR3 in DNA: TGTGCCAGTAGTTCCCAGGGGAACTATTCACCCCTCCACTTT. Residues: CASSSQGNYSPLHF.

The CDR3: CASSLDSFYGYTF. For the CDR3, the DNA is TGTGCCAGCAGCTTGGACAGTTTCTATGGCTACACCTTC. The chain joins TRBV5-4 to TRBJ1-2, with no clear D. The CDR3 runs 13 residues. The V and J ends lost 0 bases and 4 bases respectively, with 7 bases between them. Germline CDR1 reads SGHNT; CDR2 reads YYREEE (reference sequence). Based on the CDR3 plus reference TRBV5-4 and TRBJ1-2, the full variable domain is ETGVTQSPTHLIKTRGQQVTLRCSSQSGHNTVSWYQQALGQGPQFIFQYYREEENGRGNFPPRFSGLQFPNYSSELNVNALELDDSALYLCASSLDSFYGYTFGSGTRLTVV.

This rearrangement joins TRBV6-1 to TRBJ2-7; 7 nucleotides match TRBD2. The junction had 5 bases not matched to a gene; V was cut back by 0 bases and J by 9 bases. The CDR3 is made up of 13 amino acids. Germline V gene sequence: CDR1 MNHNS, CDR2 SASEGT. This CDR3 reads CASSEAGLAGQYV. The CDR3 DNA reads TGTGCCAGCAGTGAAGCAGGGTTAGCGGGGCAGTACGTC.

The gene calls are TRBV18 and TRBJ2-7; 8 bases line up with TRBD2. The length of the CDR3 is 15 residues. J was trimmed by 3 bases and V by 0 bases; bases with no gene match: 4. CDR1 and CDR2 from the germline V gene are KGHSH and LQKENI. The CDR3 DNA reads TGTGCCAGCTCACCACCGTGTCTAGCGGGCTACGAGCAGTACTTC. Translated: CASSPPCLAGYEQYF.

The chain employs TRBV1 and TRBJ1-2; the table names TRBD1, a call not compared with the DNA. TRBV1 is recorded as a pseudogene. The CDR3 has 17 residues. The CDR3 here is CTSSQNDGPGHIYGYTF. CDR3 bases: TGCACCAGCAGCCAAAACGATGGGCCAGGGCACATCTATGGCTACACCTTC.

This chain joins TRBV6-6 and TRBJ2-7; 10 positions match TRBD1. The V gene's germline CDR1 is MNHNY and CDR2 SVGAGI (reference sequence). The CDR3 sequence is 14 residues long. The junction had 8 bases not matched to a gene; V was cut back by 7 bases and J by 5 bases. The CDR3 DNA sequence: TGTGCCAGCACCGAGCGGACAGGGGGAAACGAGCAGTACTTC. Encoded protein: CASTERTGGNEQYF.

The chain employs TRBV19 and TRBJ1-1, with 8 bases lining up with TRBD1. Per the germline V gene, CDR1 is LNHDA and CDR2 is SQIVND (reference sequence). The CDR3 loop spans 16 amino acids. The junction had 10 bases not matched to a gene; V was cut back by 2 bases and J by 5 bases. As DNA, the CDR3 is TGTGCCAGTAGTATATCGGGGTCAGGGGGCCTAACTGAAGCTTTCTTT. Its translation is CASSISGSGGLTEAFF.

CDR3 loop: CASSLGAGGSEKLFF. The CDR3 nucleotides are TGCGCCAGCAGCTTGGGAGCGGGAGGGTCTGAAAAACTGTTTTTT. This chain links TRBV5-1 with TRBJ1-4; D remains unclear. The V and J ends lost 0 bases and 7 bases respectively, with 13 bases between them. Germline CDR1 is SGHRS and CDR2 is YFSETQ. There are 15 residues in the CDR3.

The chain recombines TRBV27 with TRBJ2-7; 11 bases match TRBD2. In germline, CDR1 is MNHEY, CDR2 SMNVEV (reference sequence). V shed 3 bases, J shed 3 bases, and the junction held 7 bases outside the gene matches. There are 16 residues in the CDR3. CDR3 residues: CASSFSGLAVLYEQYF. DNA of the CDR3: TGTGCCAGCAGTTTTTCGGGACTAGCGGTACTCTACGAGCAGTACTTC.

This chain links TRBV5-1 with TRBJ1-2; TRBD1 matches at 9 bases. Germline CDR1 and CDR2: SGHRS and YFSETQ. This CDR3 comprises 15 residues. The trim removed 4 bases at V and 2 bases at J, leaving 6 bases unmatched. The CDR3 loop is CASSAWTGENYGYTF. CDR3 nucleotides: TGCGCCAGCAGCGCCTGGACAGGGGAAAACTATGGCTACACCTTC.

This clone appeared once. V usage is TRBV18 and J usage is TRBJ1-6, with no clear D. Trimming removed 1 base at V and 0 bases at J, with 7 bases between. This CDR3 contains 16 residues. The germline V gene has CDR1 KGHSH and CDR2 LQKENI. The CDR3 sequence: CASSPLSDSYNSPLHF. CDR3 sequence (DNA): TGTGCCAGCTCACCACTGAGCGACTCCTATAATTCACCCCTCCACTTT.

The V and J genes are TRBV15 and TRBJ1-5; weak D call: TRBD1 (6 bases). The CDR3 runs to 15 residues. V shed 2 bases and J shed 5 bases, with 13 bases lying between them. Germline V lookup: CDR1 LNHNV, CDR2 YYDKDF (reference sequence). The CDR3 bases are TGTGCCACCAGCAGACAAATCCGACAGGATCAGCCCCAGCATTTT. It translates to CATSRQIRQDQPQHF. Based on the CDR3 plus reference TRBV15 and TRBJ1-5, the full variable domain is DAMVIQNPRYQVTQFGKPVTLSCSQTLNHNVMYWYQQKSSQAPKLLFHYYDKDFNNEADTPDNFQSRRPNTSFCFLDIRSPGLGDTAMYLCATSRQIRQDQPQHFGDGTRLSIL.

This clone occurred once. The CDR3 sequence is CASRTGEFETQYF. In DNA, the CDR3 is TGTGCCAGCCGGACAGGGGAATTCGAGACCCAGTACTTC. The chain joins TRBV6-5 to TRBJ2-5; TRBD1 matches at 9 bases. J lost 5 bases, V lost 8 bases, and 6 bases had no gene match. Germline lookup yields CDR1 MNHEY and CDR2 SVGAGI. The CDR3 length is 13 residues.

The gene calls are TRBV6-1 and TRBJ2-1, with TRBD1 identical over 8 bases. The CDR3 loop spans 14 amino acids. V trimming: 3 bases; J trimming: 3 bases; junction bases outside the gene matches: 1. Germline assignment: CDR1 MNHNS and CDR2 SASEGT. The CDR3 loop is CASSDTGGYNEQFF. CDR3 bases: TGTGCCAGCAGTGACACAGGGGGCTACAATGAGCAGTTCTTC.

The genes are TRBV11-2 and TRBJ2-5; TRBD1 matches at 7 bases. The CDR3 consists of 14 residues. Germline CDR1 is SGHAT and CDR2 is FQNNGV. The ends lost 5 bases at V and 4 bases at J; junction bases unmatched: 7. Here the CDR3 DNA reads TGTGCCAGCAGCCTCCCAAGGGGGCCAGAGACCCAGTACTTC. Amino acid sequence: CASSLPRGPETQYF. The variable domain in full, completed from reference TRBV11-2 and TRBJ2-5, reads EAGVAQSPRYKIIEKRQSVAFWCNPISGHATLYWYQQILGQGPKLLIQFQNNGVVDDSQLPKDRFSAERLKGVDSTLKIQPAKLEDSAVYLCASSLPRGPETQYFGPGTRLLVL.

V and J are TRBV19 and TRBJ1-5; D may be TRBD1 (5 bases). V dropped 5 bases and J dropped 2 bases, with 16 bases sitting between them. CDR1 and CDR2 (germline): LNHDA, SQIVND (reference sequence). The CDR3 is made up of 16 amino acids. CDR3 nucleotide sequence: TGTGCCAGTAGTGCGATCTTCCGGGGGGGCAATCAGCCCCAGCATTTT. Protein: CASSAIFRGGNQPQHF.

Only a few counts were recorded for this clone. This chain connects TRBV12-3 or TRBV12-4 to TRBJ1-5; 8 bases match TRBD1. With V trimmed by 6 bases and J by 11 bases, 3 bases remained unmatched. The CDR3 has 11 amino acids. CDR3 in DNA: TGTGCCAGCAGGTCACAGGGGGCCCAGCATTTT. It specifies CASRSQGAQHF.

This chain connects TRBV3-1 (or the pseudogene TRBV3-2) to TRBJ1-2; the match to TRBD1 covers 7 bases. The CDR3 is made up of 17 amino acids. The germline CDR1 and CDR2 sequences are LGHDT and YNNKEL (reference sequence). Losses at the gene ends were 3 bases for V and 2 bases for J; bases not matched to a gene: 12. DNA for the CDR3: TGTGCCAGCAGCCAGGCCGCCGGGACAGCTTTGAACTATGGCTACACCTTC. Translated, it gives CASSQAAGTALNYGYTF.

The count of this clone is one. The chain couples TRBV18 to TRBJ2-3; 11 positions match TRBD2. This CDR3 is 17 amino acids long. Germline lookup yields CDR1 KGHSH and CDR2 LQKENI. V dropped 2 bases and J dropped 4; count of bases not matched to a gene: 8. The CDR3 DNA reads as TGTGCCAGCTCACCAATGACTAGCGGGAACTCCGCAGATACGCAGTATTTT. This sequence encodes CASSPMTSGNSADTQYF.

This clone showed up just a few times. V usage is TRBV6-2 or TRBV6-3 and J usage is TRBJ1-1; TRBD1 aligns across 7 bases. CDR1 MNHEY and CDR2 SVGEGT come from the germline V gene. The V and J ends lost 0 bases and 6 bases, in that order; junction bases with no gene match: 10. The CDR3 totals 16 residues. The CDR3 DNA reads TGTGCCAGCAGTTACTCGATGGTTAGGGGGCGACCTGAAGCTTTCTTT. This encodes CASSYSMVRGRPEAFF.

This clone was counted a single time. The V gene is TRBV6-5, the J gene TRBJ1-1, with D hard to call. The CDR3 has 14 residues. The germline V gene encodes CDR1 MNHEY and CDR2 SVGAGI. The V end was cut by 3 bases, the J end by 5 bases, with 13 bases between. CDR3 protein: CASSYRRRVTEAFF. CDR3 coding DNA: TGTGCCAGCAGTTATCGAAGGAGGGTTACTGAAGCTTTCTTT.

This sequence joins TRBV15 and TRBJ1-5, with D possibly being TRBD1 (5 bases). Germline V gene lookup returns CDR1 LNHNV and CDR2 YYDKDF (reference sequence). The CDR3 runs to 16 residues. Trimming pared 3 bases from V and 3 bases from J, leaving 15 bases between. CDR3 DNA: TGTGCCACCAGCAGTCTAAGTACGGGGGACAATCAGCCCCAGCATTTT. Translation: CATSSLSTGDNQPQHF.

In this sample, this clone turned up a few times. The rearrangement joins TRBV4-1 to TRBJ2-2; tentatively, D is TRBD2 (6 bases). The CDR3 length is 17 residues. Per the germline V gene, CDR1 is MGHRA and CDR2 is YSYEKL. V was trimmed by 0 bases and J by 1 base, leaving 12 bases between them. CDR3 in amino acids: CASSQDRRGKNTGELFF. CDR3 nucleotide sequence: TGCGCCAGCAGCCAAGATAGGAGGGGAAAGAACACCGGGGAGCTGTTTTTT.

This clone was found once. The chain recombines TRBV12-3 or TRBV12-4 with TRBJ2-7; weak D call: TRBD1 (6 bases). Trimming stripped 3 bases from V and 4 bases from J, with 10 bases between. The CDR3 loop spans 13 amino acids. CDR3 coding DNA: TGTGCCAGCAGTTTTGCGCAGGGGTACGAGCAGTACTTC. Translated: CASSFAQGYEQYF.

The CDR3 sequence is CASSLGDRYSYEQYF. The CDR3 DNA follows: TGTGCCAGCAGCTTAGGAGACAGGTACTCCTACGAGCAGTACTTC. The rearrangement uses TRBV13 and TRBJ2-7; maybe TRBD1 (6 bases). The CDR3 covers 15 residues. Germline CDR1 PRHDT, CDR2 FYEKMQ (reference sequence). V was pared by 0 bases and J by 0 bases, with 9 bases between.

This chain joins TRBV7-9 and TRBJ1-2, with D unclear. The V gene lost 3 bases and the J gene lost 8 bases, with 13 bases spanning the gap. Germline V CDR1 and CDR2: SEHNR, FQNEAQ (reference sequence). This CDR3 spans 13 amino acids. In nucleotides, the CDR3 is TGTGCCAGCAGCTTTGGGAGTTTATGGGGCTACACCTTC. Its translation is CASSFGSLWGYTF. Full variable domain (outside the CDR3, taken from reference TRBV7-9 and TRBJ1-2): DTGVSQNPRHKITKRGQNVTFRCDPISEHNRLYWYRQTLGQGPEFLTYFQNEAQLEKSRLLSDRFSAERPKGSFSTLEIQRTEQGDSAMYLCASSFGSLWGYTFGSGTRLTVV.

Only one count was recorded for this clone. The rearrangement uses TRBV3-1 (or the pseudogene TRBV3-2) and TRBJ2-3, with 8 positions matching TRBD1. The V gene end was trimmed by 0 bases and the J gene end by 6 bases; junction bases not matched to a gene: 5. The CDR3 has 15 amino acids. Germline CDR1 LGHDT, CDR2 YNNKEL (reference sequence). The CDR3 spells CASSQDTGGWDTQYF. For the CDR3, the DNA is TGTGCCAGCAGCCAAGATACAGGGGGGTGGGATACGCAGTATTTT.